The clone carrying this T cell receptor (beta chain) was detected a few times. The entry originates in a study of beta chain features in type 1 diabetes. V lost 5 bases, J lost 8 bases, and 6 bases stayed unmatched. CDR3 length: 12 residues. The germline V gene encodes CDR1 MNHEY and CDR2 SVGAGI. TCRB transcripts that were expressed got sequenced, as all of the isolated RNA had been reverse transcribed. Here immunoSEQ multiplex PCR was the method, and the copy in TCRdb shows in-frame clones only, minus some. Among over 700,000 clones listed, roughly 15% were seen once. This rearrangement joins TRBV6-5 to TRBJ2-7, with 7 bases fitting TRBD1. The sequence was collected from a woman aged 18-29 years in good health. Sequenced sample: naive CD4+ T cells from blood. The DNA for the CDR3 is TGTGCCAGCAGTCGACAGGGTAGCAAGCAGTACTTC. As protein: CASSRQGSKQYF.